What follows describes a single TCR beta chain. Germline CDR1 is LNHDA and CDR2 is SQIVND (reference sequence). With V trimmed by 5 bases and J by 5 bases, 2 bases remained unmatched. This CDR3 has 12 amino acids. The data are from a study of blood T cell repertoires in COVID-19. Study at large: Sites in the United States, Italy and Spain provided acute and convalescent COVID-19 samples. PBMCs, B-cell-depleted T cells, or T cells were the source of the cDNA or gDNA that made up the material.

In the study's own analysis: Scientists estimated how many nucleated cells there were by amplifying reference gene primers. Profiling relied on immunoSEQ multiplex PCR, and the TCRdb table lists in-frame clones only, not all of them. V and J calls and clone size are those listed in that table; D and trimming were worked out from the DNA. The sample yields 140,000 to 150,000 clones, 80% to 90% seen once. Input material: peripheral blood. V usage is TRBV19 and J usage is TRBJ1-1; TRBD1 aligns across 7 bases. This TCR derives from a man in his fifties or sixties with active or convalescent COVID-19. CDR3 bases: TGTGCCAGTAGTCACAGGGGAACTGAAGCTTTCTTT. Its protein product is CASSHRGTEAFF.